This T cell receptor (beta chain) came from a study of regulatory T cells in long-lasting Graves disease. Regarding the study as a whole: Gene preferences differed: TRBV28, TRBJ1-2, TRBJ2-5 in persistent cases. Newly diagnosed patients had higher TCR diversity than persistent Graves' patients did. Authors noted too few samples as a limitation.

CDR3-region Arm-PCR and iRepertoire HTBI primers produced the TCR beta libraries. The authors' processing: The identification of 62 TRBV and some 14 TRBJ segments was made across samples. TCRdb re-analysed the multiplex PCR reads in MiXCR, keeping a single row per CDR3 protein. The V and J calls here are based on TCRdb, not the publication. Here the sample spans about 380,000 distinct CDR3 sequences, about 16% being singletons. This sample's time point: newly diagnosed GD, antithyroid drugs for less than 3 months. With RNA extracted from PBMCs as input, the TCR library was made. Germline V gene data show CDR1 as MNHEY and CDR2 as SVGEGT. The CDR3 covers 16 residues. In regard to this clonotype: Its specificity is not known. Mismatch with germline at one junction end may stem from a read error.

This chain links TRBV6-2 or TRBV6-3 with TRBJ2-3, with a tentative D call TRBD2 (5 bases). This sequence originates from a female donor with Graves disease. The sequencing here drew on peripheral blood mononuclear cells (PBMCs), taken at new diagnosis, from a patient treated with antithyroid drugs. Written as DNA, the CDR3 is TGTGCCAGCAGTGACTCGAGTGGTAGCGGCACAGATACGCAGTATTTT. This gives the protein CASSDSSGSGTDTQYF.